The 14 T cell receptor beta chains listed next were all sequenced from one sample in a study of T cell changes during pregnancy in multiple sclerosis. TCRdb keeps only in-frame clones here, not all; method: immunoSEQ multiplex PCR. The table records about 52,000 clones, around nine tenths of them present only once. The source was CD4+ T cells from peripheral blood mononuclear cells, collected before pregnancy. These receptor sequences come from a female donor with multiple sclerosis, enrolled in a pregnancy study.

This clone was detected a few times. This sequence joins TRBV6-5 and TRBJ1-1, with a possible D match to TRBD1 (5 bases). The CDR3 contains 13 residues. Per the germline V gene, CDR1 is MNHEY and CDR2 is SVGAGI. V was cut by 0 bases and J by 4 bases, with 6 bases left in between. CDR3 coding DNA: TGTGCCAGCAGTTACTCGGGGGGCACTGAAGCTTTCTTT. Protein sequence: CASSYSGGTEAFF.

The CDR3 DNA is TGTGCCATCAGTGCCCTCTCCTACGAGCAGTACTTC. Its protein is CAISALSYEQYF. V gene TRBV10-3 combines with J gene TRBJ2-7; D remains ambiguous. Germline assignment: CDR1 ENHRY and CDR2 SYGVKD. V shed 4 bases and J shed 0 bases, with 4 bases lying between them. The CDR3 is 12 amino acids.

This sequence joins TRBV9 and TRBJ2-3; 10 nucleotides agree with TRBD2. V was clipped by 4 bases and J by 1 base; unmatched bases: 3. The germline gives CDR1 SGDLS, CDR2 YYNGEE. The CDR3 runs to 15 residues. The CDR3, as DNA: TGTGCCAGCAGCCCCGGGACTAGCGGCACAGATACGCAGTATTTT. Protein product: CASSPGTSGTDTQYF.

V usage is TRBV5-1 and J usage is TRBJ2-5; 10 bases align to TRBD1. CDR1 SGHRS and CDR2 YFSETQ come from the germline V gene. Trimming cost V 6 bases and J 5 bases; bases outside gene matches: 7. The CDR3 spans 14 residues. Here the CDR3 DNA reads TGCGCCAGCAACCTCGGACAGGGGGAGGAGACCCAGTACTTC. Translating gives CASNLGQGEETQYF.

J is TRBJ2-6 and V is TRBV28; D gene ambiguous. The CDR3 consists of 14 residues. V gave up 6 bases and J gave up 0 bases, with 6 bases separating them. Per the germline V gene, CDR1 is MDHEN and CDR2 is SYDVKM. The CDR3 coding sequence is TGTGCCAGCAGACTGAACTCTGGGGCCAACGTCCTGACTTTC. It codes for CASRLNSGANVLTF.

The J gene is TRBJ1-1, the V gene TRBV11-2; 7 bases are a match to TRBD1. Trimming removed 3 bases from V and 8 bases from J; junction bases left unmatched: 9. In germline, CDR1 is SGHAT, CDR2 FQNNGV. The CDR3 is 14 residues long. The CDR3: CASSFPGQLAEAFF. The CDR3 coding sequence is TGTGCCAGCAGCTTCCCGGGACAGTTGGCCGAAGCTTTCTTT.

The chain uses TRBV9 and TRBJ2-1, with 13 bases that match TRBD2. The CDR3 extends over 17 amino acids. The germline V gene has CDR1 SGDLS and CDR2 YYNGEE. Unmatched junction bases numbered 7, after V lost 3 bases and J lost 4 bases. CDR3 residues: CASSAGLAGKGYNEQFF. CDR3 bases: TGTGCCAGCAGCGCGGGACTAGCGGGAAAGGGTTACAATGAGCAGTTCTTC.

The J gene is TRBJ2-7, the V gene TRBV6-6, with TRBD1 matching over 7 bases. This CDR3 comprises 13 residues. J lost 5 bases, V lost 8 bases, and 9 bases had no gene match. CDR1 and CDR2 (germline): MNHNY, SVGAGI (reference sequence). Here the CDR3 reads CASSRQGRNEQYF. The DNA of the CDR3 is TGTGCCAGCTCGCGACAGGGTAGGAACGAGCAGTACTTC.

This chain joins TRBV2 and TRBJ2-1, with a weak D call TRBD1 (6 bases). V lost 6 bases, J lost 0 bases, and 12 bases lay in between. The CDR3 runs 15 residues. Per germline, CDR1 SNHLY and CDR2 FYNNEI. The CDR3 loop reads CASRDQGLSYNEQFF. CDR3 bases: TGTGCCAGCAGGGACCAGGGGCTCTCCTACAATGAGCAGTTCTTC.

The genes are TRBV15 and TRBJ2-2, with 10 bases aligning to TRBD2. The trim removed 3 bases at V and 7 bases at J, leaving 5 bases unmatched. The CDR3 is 15 amino acids. The germline gives CDR1 LNHNV, CDR2 YYDKDF (reference sequence). The CDR3 DNA reads as TGTGCCACCAGCAGCCTAGCGGGAGCGGGCGGGGAGCTGTTTTTT. Amino acid sequence: CATSSLAGAGGELFF.

The genes are TRBV5-1 and TRBJ1-2; no clear D gene. The CDR3 sequence is 14 residues long. Germline V gene data show CDR1 as SGHRS and CDR2 as YFSETQ. V lost 0 bases to trimming and J lost 6 bases, with 12 bases between them. The CDR3 nucleotides read TGCGCCAGCAGCTTGGGACACCCAACGGATGGCTACACCTTC. It translates to CASSLGHPTDGYTF.

This clone turned up a few times. The rearrangement links TRBV6-9 to TRBJ1-5; D remains unclear. V lost 10 bases to trimming and J lost 0 bases, with 16 bases between them. Per the germline V gene, CDR1 is MNHGY and CDR2 is SVAAGI. The CDR3 sequence is 15 residues long. Written as DNA, the CDR3 is TGTGCCATCTTAGAACGGGAATATAGCAATCAGCCCCAGCATTTT. This sequence encodes CAILEREYSNQPQHF.

The chain has TRBV5-1 and TRBJ1-1; D might be TRBD1 (6 bases). Germline CDR1 is SGHRS and CDR2 is YFSETQ. This CDR3 comprises 15 residues. V lost 2 bases and J lost 0, with 11 bases in between. CDR3 in amino acids: CASSFGQNMNTEAFF. In nucleotides, the CDR3 is TGCGCCAGCAGCTTCGGACAGAACATGAACACTGAAGCTTTCTTT.

The chain recombines TRBV6-1 with TRBJ2-5, with 9 bases aligning to TRBD2. V shed 5 bases and J 2 bases; nucleotides not matched to a gene: 6. Germline V gene lookup returns CDR1 MNHNS and CDR2 SASEGT. This CDR3 comprises 15 residues. The CDR3 loop reads CASSPTSGIQETQYF. In DNA form, the CDR3 reads TGTGCCAGCAGTCCGACTAGCGGAATTCAAGAGACCCAGTACTTC.